One sample yielded the 20 T cell receptor beta chains listed below, sequenced in a study of T cells in localized non-small cell lung cancer. Sequencing used immunoSEQ multiplex PCR; TCRdb keeps in-frame clones, though not all of them. The sample holds some 1,800 clones; 20% to 25% are singletons and the top ten take 10% to 15%. The input for sequencing was lung tumor tissue, taken before any cancer treatment. These receptors all come from a male donor older than 55 with stage I lung adenocarcinoma.

By sample share, this clone is medium-sized. V is TRBV6-8 and J is TRBJ2-5, with 14 bases matching TRBD2. The ends lost 5 bases at V and 4 bases at J; junction bases unmatched: 3. This CDR3 has 15 residues. Germline values: CDR1 MNHGY, CDR2 SAAAGT. CDR3 sequence (DNA): TGTGCCAGCAGTCAGACTAGCGGGGGGGCAGAGACCCAGTACTTC. This translates into CASSQTSGGAETQYF.

In this sample, this clone turned up a few times. The rearrangement uses TRBV28 and TRBJ2-7; TRBD2 matches 7 bases. V lost 8 bases, J lost 3 bases, and 4 bases stayed unmatched. The CDR3 has 12 residues. Germline values: CDR1 MDHEN, CDR2 SYDVKM. The CDR3 is CASAGGFYEQYF. In DNA form, the CDR3 reads TGTGCCAGCGCCGGGGGGTTCTACGAGCAGTACTTC.

A few counts support this clone. V and J are TRBV6-8 and TRBJ2-7, with a possible D match to TRBD1 (5 bases). The CDR3 covers 13 residues. The germline V gene encodes CDR1 MNHGY and CDR2 SAAAGT. V gave up 0 bases and J gave up 7 bases, with 10 bases separating them. CDR3 amino acids: CASSYSTGLEQYF. The CDR3 bases are TGTGCCAGCAGTTACTCAACAGGCCTAGAGCAGTACTTC.

The gene calls are TRBV11-3 and TRBJ2-7; 10 bases align to TRBD2. The CDR3 is made up of 14 amino acids. Germline V gene sequence: CDR1 SGHNT, CDR2 YENEEA. V gave up 7 bases and J gave up 2 bases; unmatched junction bases: 5. CDR3 sequence: CASTSSGGPYEQYF. CDR3 DNA sequence: TGTGCCAGCACCTCTAGCGGGGGCCCCTACGAGCAGTACTTC.

CDR3 region: CSALETGKGYTF. The CDR3 bases are TGCAGCGCCCTCGAGACAGGGAAGGGCTACACCTTC. The chain has TRBV29-1 and TRBJ1-2, with 7 nucleotides matching TRBD1. The junction had 10 bases not matched to a gene; V was cut back by 7 bases and J by 8 bases. CDR3 length: 12 amino acids. CDR1 is SQVTM and CDR2 is ANQGSEA in the germline V gene.

This clone has just a few counts. The V gene is TRBV28, the J gene TRBJ1-4; D ambiguous. The germline gives CDR1 MDHEN, CDR2 SYDVKM. The ends were cut back, 8 bases at V and 0 bases at J, with 10 bases in the middle. CDR3 size: 14 residues. The CDR3 reads CASRPGATNEKLFF. CDR3 DNA: TGTGCCAGCCGCCCAGGAGCAACTAATGAAAAACTGTTTTTT.

This clone was counted a few times. The V call is TRBV30, the J call TRBJ1-2, with TRBD1 matching over 7 bases. CDR1 GTSNPN and CDR2 SVGIG come from the germline V gene (reference sequence). There are 12 residues in the CDR3. J was trimmed by 9 bases and V by 1 base; bases with no gene match: 5. The CDR3 protein is CAWSAGGLSYTF. CDR3 DNA sequence: TGTGCCTGGAGTGCAGGGGGTTTGAGCTACACCTTC.

The V call is TRBV28, the J call TRBJ2-1; 11 bases agree with TRBD2. The ends lost 8 bases at V and 4 bases at J; junction bases unmatched: 4. CDR3 size: 14 residues. Germline CDR1 and CDR2: MDHEN and SYDVKM. The CDR3: CASSGLAGYNEQFF. CDR3 nucleotide sequence: TGTGCCAGCTCCGGACTAGCGGGTTACAATGAGCAGTTCTTC.

V and J are TRBV28 and TRBJ2-7, with TRBD1 matching over 10 bases. Unmatched junction bases numbered 6, after V lost 1 base and J lost 3 bases. The CDR3 extends over 16 amino acids. The V gene's germline CDR1 is MDHEN and CDR2 SYDVKM. CDR3 DNA sequence: TGTGCCAGCAGTTTATTCTTAGGGACAGGGGTCTACGAGCAGTACTTC. This encodes CASSLFLGTGVYEQYF.

J is TRBJ1-2 and V is TRBV5-1; tentative D call: TRBD1 (5 bases). Germline V gives CDR1 SGHRS, CDR2 YFSETQ. The V end lost 0 bases, the J end lost 5 bases, and 14 bases lay between the germline ends. CDR3 length: 15 residues. This CDR3 is CASSLATTEAYGYTF. CDR3 in DNA: TGCGCCAGCAGCTTGGCTACGACAGAAGCTTATGGCTACACCTTC.

The CDR3 reads CASSQDMLQPQHF. The CDR3 bases are TGTGCCAGCAGCCAAGATATGCTTCAGCCCCAGCATTTT. This chain links TRBV7-2 with TRBJ1-5; no definite D call. CDR1 is SGHTA, CDR2 FQGNSA, per germline. Trimming left V 5 bases short and J 6 bases short, with 11 bases between. The CDR3 has 13 amino acids.

This clone has more than one count but fewer than ten. The chain carries TRBV6-8 and TRBJ2-1; 15 bases match TRBD2. Per germline, CDR1 MNHGY and CDR2 SAAAGT. This CDR3 contains 13 residues. The V segment lost 6 bases and the J segment 13 bases; nucleotides outside the gene matches: 4. The CDR3 loop is CASRPGLAGGQFF. DNA of the CDR3: TGTGCCAGCAGGCCGGGACTAGCGGGGGGACAGTTCTTC.

This clone was recorded a few times. The chain couples TRBV6-8 to TRBJ2-3; D is uncertain. Trimming left V 5 bases short and J 9 bases short, with 12 bases between. CDR3 length: 12 residues. CDR1 MNHGY and CDR2 SAAAGT come from the germline V gene. The CDR3 spells CASSESEGTQYF. In nucleotides, the CDR3 is TGTGCCAGCAGTGAGTCTGAAGGGACGCAGTATTTT.

The sample holds a few counts of this clone. V is TRBV6-8 and J is TRBJ1-6; D ambiguous. Per the germline V gene, CDR1 is MNHGY and CDR2 is SAAAGT. Trimming shortened V by 0 bases and J by 5 bases, and 8 bases separated the two germline ends. The CDR3 length is 15 residues. In DNA form, the CDR3 reads TGTGCCAGCAGTTACTCGTCGGGAAATAATTCACCCCTCCACTTT. It yields the protein CASSYSSGNNSPLHF.

This chain connects TRBV5-1 to TRBJ2-1; D perhaps matches TRBD1 (6 bases). Germline loops: CDR1 SGHRS, CDR2 YFSETQ. V lost 5 bases and J 5 bases, leaving 14 bases between the germline ends. This CDR3 is built from 14 residues. This chain's CDR3 is CASRVSDRNNEQFF. The CDR3 nucleotides are TGCGCCAGCAGGGTTTCGGACAGAAACAATGAGCAGTTCTTC.

This chain links TRBV19 with TRBJ1-2; D is undetermined. The CDR3 runs 14 residues. Trimming left V 0 bases short and J 5 bases short, with 10 bases between. Germline V lookup: CDR1 LNHDA, CDR2 SQIVND (reference sequence). The CDR3 nucleotides are TGTGCCAGTAGTATAGATGCGGGAAGGTATGGCTACACCTTC. Its protein product is CASSIDAGRYGYTF.

The sample holds a few counts of this clone. One end of the junction does not line up with germline, which may come from a read error. The chain uses TRBV6-1 and TRBJ2-6; D is unclear. The germline gives CDR1 MNHNS, CDR2 SASEGT. This CDR3 spans 13 amino acids. CDR3 region: CAISEGGANVLTF. The CDR3 DNA sequence: TGTGCCATCAGTGAAGGAGGGGCCAACGTCCTGACTTTC.

The rearrangement links TRBV19 to TRBJ2-1; either TRBD1 or TRBD2 may supply D (5 bases each). There are 15 residues in the CDR3. Trimming removed 6 bases at V and 6 bases at J, with 18 bases between. Germline CDR1 LNHDA, CDR2 SQIVND (reference sequence). The CDR3: CASSDHETGTNEQFF. CDR3 nucleotide sequence: TGTGCCAGTAGCGACCACGAGACCGGGACCAATGAGCAGTTCTTC.

This clone was counted only a few times. This chain links TRBV6-8 with TRBJ1-5; a possible D gene is TRBD1 (5 bases). The CDR3 is 16 amino acids. Germline V gene sequence: CDR1 MNHGY, CDR2 SAAAGT. V was trimmed by 6 bases and J by 2 bases, leaving 17 bases between them. CDR3 residues: CASSPGAGRGNQPQHF. The CDR3 DNA follows: TGTGCCAGCAGCCCTGGGGCTGGCAGGGGCAATCAGCCCCAGCATTTT.

This clone ranks as medium-sized. This chain connects TRBV6-8 to TRBJ1-5, with D possibly matching TRBD1 (5 bases). The ends were cut back, 6 bases at V and 7 bases at J, with 16 bases in the middle. CDR1 is MNHGY and CDR2 is SAAAGT in the germline V gene. This CDR3 comprises 14 residues. The chain's CDR3 is CASRPGTEGQPQHF. In DNA form, the CDR3 reads TGTGCCAGCAGGCCCGGGACGGAAGGGCAGCCCCAGCATTTT.